The 7 T cell receptor beta chains in this list originate from one sample, sequenced in a study of blood T cell repertoires in COVID-19. Profiled with immunoSEQ multiplex PCR; TCRdb holds only in-frame clones, not every one. The sample has some 390,000 clones, over 75% seen once. The specimen was PBMCs or T cells enriched from blood (not recorded which). These receptors were taken from a man aged 25-40 years who had recovered from COVID-19.

The chain links TRBV7-9 to TRBJ1-2; no reliable D call. Per germline, CDR1 SEHNR and CDR2 FQNEAQ (reference sequence). Between the trimmed V and J ends, which lost 1 base and 2 bases, there was a span of 8 bases. The CDR3 consists of 14 residues. CDR3 amino acids: CASSLELRNYGYTF. Written as DNA, the CDR3 is TGTGCCAGCAGCTTAGAGTTGAGGAACTATGGCTACACCTTC.

The chain links TRBV3-1 (or the pseudogene TRBV3-2) to TRBJ2-2; D unresolved. CDR3 length: 12 residues. V dropped 4 bases and J dropped 5 bases, with 5 bases sitting between them. Germline-derived CDR1 and CDR2 are LGHDT and YNNKEL (reference sequence). The CDR3 loop reads CASSLGTGELFF. In nucleotides, the CDR3 is TGTGCCAGCAGCCTCGGGACCGGGGAGCTGTTTTTT.

The rearrangement links TRBV5-5 to TRBJ1-2, with no clear D. V lost 0 bases and J 8 bases, leaving 11 bases between the germline ends. Germline assignment: CDR1 SGHKS and CDR2 YYEKEE (reference sequence). The CDR3 has 13 residues. In DNA form, the CDR3 reads TGTGCCAGCAGCTTGGCCGTAGGAGGAGGCTACACCTTC. Encoded protein: CASSLAVGGGYTF.

The gene calls are TRBV20-1 and TRBJ2-7; 7 bases align to TRBD2. CDR1 is DFQATT and CDR2 is SNEGSKA in the germline V gene (reference sequence). J was trimmed by 0 bases and V by 3 bases; bases with no gene match: 8. The CDR3 has 15 residues. The CDR3 DNA sequence: TGCAGTGCTAGTTCCAGCGGGATTAACTCCTACGAGCAGTACTTC. Amino acid sequence: CSASSSGINSYEQYF.

V usage is TRBV7-9 and J usage is TRBJ1-2, with 7 nucleotides matching TRBD1. Germline V CDR1 and CDR2: SEHNR, FQNEAQ (reference sequence). V shed 5 bases and J 8 bases; nucleotides not matched to a gene: 23. The CDR3 sequence is 18 residues long. The CDR3 sequence is CASSPLTGTMPNVRGYTF. DNA of the CDR3: TGTGCCAGCAGCCCATTGACAGGGACGATGCCGAATGTACGGGGCTACACCTTC.

The CDR3, as DNA: TGTGCCAGCAGCTCGACAGGGGGACTGGGAAACACCTTC. Encoded protein: CASSSTGGLGNTF. V usage is TRBV12-3 or TRBV12-4 and J usage is TRBJ1-2; 9 bases match TRBD1. CDR3 length: 13 amino acids. V gave up 6 bases and J gave up 12 bases; unmatched junction bases: 11.

This clone was observed once. The gene calls are TRBV9 and TRBJ1-3, with TRBD1 identical over 9 bases. Trimming at V came to 3 bases and at J to 3 bases, leaving 1 base not matched to a gene. CDR1 and CDR2 from the germline V gene are SGDLS and YYNGEE. This CDR3 contains 14 residues. The CDR3 DNA is TGTGCCAGCAGCGGGACAGGGGATGGAAACACCATATATTTT. Translated, it gives CASSGTGDGNTIYF.